A selection of T cell receptor beta chains follows, all from one sample in a study of blood T cell repertoires in COVID-19. Sequencing was performed with immunoSEQ multiplex PCR; in TCRdb, only in-frame clones are kept and a portion is missing. Found here are under 150,000 clones, 70% to 90% of them singletons; the top ten hold about 2.5%. The sequencing sample was made of PBMCs or T cells enriched from blood (not recorded which). The receptors stem from a woman aged 50 to 60 who had recovered from COVID-19. Each CDR3 is given without its conserved first and last residue.

J gene	V gene	CDR3 protein
TRBJ2-4	TRBV21-1	ASSPLRWKNIQY
TRBJ2-5	TRBV7-8	ASSVRDYETQY
TRBJ2-1	TRBV7-9	ASSPGLAYGHPV
TRBJ2-3	TRBV12-5	ASGPGTDTSTDTQY
TRBJ2-2	TRBV2	ASSPRQSNTGELF
TRBJ2-2	TRBV11-2	ASSLGPRQGGRELF
TRBJ2-5	TRBV5-1	ASNPVAGGGETQY
TRBJ2-3	TRBV11-2	ASSAGQGSDTQY
TRBJ2-5	TRBV11-1	ASSLTEQETQY
TRBJ1-1	TRBV6-2/TRBV6-3	ASSPLIGGRYNEAF
TRBJ2-2	TRBV5-5	ASNPRTGEGGELF
TRBJ2-4	TRBV7-9	ASSARLKDAKNIQY
TRBJ2-7	TRBV7-2	ASSLRQGAMYEQY
TRBJ1-5	TRBV19	ASIKQGSNQPQH
TRBJ1-2	TRBV5-1	ASSRTGDDYGYT
TRBJ1-5	TRBV10-1	ASSDGTGDPNQPQH
TRBJ2-3	TRBV6-2/TRBV6-3	ASSYSTSGGADTQY
TRBJ2-1	TRBV5-1	ASSLEGLISYNEQF
TRBJ2-5	TRBV4-1	ASSRVAGTPIGTQY
TRBJ2-5	TRBV7-9	ASSPGQGGQETQY
TRBJ2-7	TRBV3-1/TRBV3-2	ASSPRDSAYEQY
TRBJ2-5	TRBV10-3	AIRDRGPGTQY
TRBJ1-1	TRBV7-9	ASSLGGAEAF
TRBJ2-7	TRBV30	AWGGKTGYEQY
TRBJ1-1	TRBV4-3	ASSQLHGEGRAF
TRBJ2-2	TRBV29-1	SVDTYRQTGLAGELF
TRBJ2-5	TRBV7-9	ASSTLTSGEETQY
TRBJ1-2	TRBV6-5	ASTRTVVGYGYT
TRBJ1-2	TRBV6-6	ASSYSRGAYGYT
TRBJ1-6	TRBV19	ASSFQDRPNSPLH
TRBJ1-6	TRBV9	ASSVGSADGNSPLH
TRBJ2-2	TRBV19	ASSISKGATGELF
TRBJ2-1	TRBV11-3	ASSRRGLVYNEQF
TRBJ1-5	TRBV19	ASSLYDSRVANQPQH
TRBJ1-2	TRBV5-5	ASSSVDSRYT
TRBJ2-1	TRBV3-1/TRBV3-2	ASSQGFGDEQF